The 27 T cell receptor beta chains below come from one sample, sequenced in a study of chemoradiotherapy in HPV16-positive cancers. TCRdb's copy holds only in-frame clones and misses some; the assay was immunoSEQ multiplex PCR. The sample shows 40,000 to 65,000 clones, 90% of them seen only once. This specimen was blood, taken from a patient who underwent chemoradiotherapy. These receptors all stem from a human donor with HPV-associated anogenital cancer.

This chain connects TRBV30 to TRBJ2-1; 11 bases fit TRBD2. Germline V gives CDR1 GTSNPN, CDR2 SVGIG (reference sequence). The V gene end was trimmed by 2 bases and the J gene end by 4 bases; junction bases not matched to a gene: 4. CDR3 size: 15 residues. This chain's CDR3 is CAWSPSSGGYNEQFF. The CDR3 region has the DNA TGTGCCTGGAGTCCCTCTAGCGGGGGGTACAATGAGCAGTTCTTC.

This chain links TRBV5-1 with TRBJ1-3, with 7 bases fitting TRBD1. The CDR3 is made up of 15 amino acids. V lost 7 bases and J lost 3; bases outside the gene matches: 10. The V gene's germline CDR1 is SGHRS and CDR2 YFSETQ. CDR3 DNA sequence: TGCGCCAGCCAACCCGCGACAGGGATTGGAAACACCATATATTTT. Translation gives CASQPATGIGNTIYF.

V usage is TRBV10-3 and J usage is TRBJ1-3; D uncertain. From germline, CDR1 is ENHRY and CDR2 SYGVKD. The CDR3 runs 15 residues. V was pared by 2 bases and J by 0 bases, with 8 bases between. The CDR3 DNA sequence: TGTGCCATCAGTGAGGAAAGGAGCTCTGGAAACACCATATATTTT. It yields the protein CAISEERSSGNTIYF.

J is TRBJ2-1 and V is TRBV27; 9 bases line up with TRBD2. Germline V lookup: CDR1 MNHEY, CDR2 SMNVEV (reference sequence). This CDR3 contains 14 residues. J lost 5 bases, V lost 2 bases, and 1 base had no gene match. The CDR3 region is CASSLQRGDNEQFF. The CDR3 bases are TGTGCCAGCAGTTTACAGCGGGGGGACAATGAGCAGTTCTTC.

J is TRBJ2-2 and V is TRBV5-5, with D maybe TRBD1 (6 bases). Germline CDR1 reads SGHKS; CDR2 reads YYEKEE (reference sequence). The CDR3 contains 16 residues. V was pared by 5 bases and J by 3 bases, with 17 bases between. The CDR3 reads CASSTVVGGYTGELFF. Written as DNA, the CDR3 is TGTGCCAGCAGTACCGTAGTAGGGGGTTACACCGGGGAGCTGTTTTTT.

The J gene is TRBJ2-5, the V gene TRBV27; no clear D. CDR3 size: 14 residues. Germline lookup yields CDR1 MNHEY and CDR2 SMNVEV (reference sequence). Trimming shortened V by 6 bases and J by 0 bases, and 11 bases separated the two germline ends. The CDR3 region has the DNA TGTGCCAGCAGGCCGACCCCGTACCAAGAGACCCAGTACTTC. This gives the protein CASRPTPYQETQYF.

A single count supports this clone. The chain carries TRBV9 and TRBJ2-7; D remains ambiguous. The germline gives CDR1 SGDLS, CDR2 YYNGEE. The V gene lost 0 bases and the J gene lost 2 bases, with 12 bases spanning the gap. The CDR3 covers 15 residues. The CDR3 spells CASSVGPDWTYEQYF. Here the CDR3 DNA reads TGTGCCAGCAGCGTAGGCCCAGATTGGACCTACGAGCAGTACTTC.

The V gene is TRBV2, the J gene TRBJ2-3, with D tentatively TRBD2 (6 bases). The CDR3 length is 13 residues. Trimming took 7 bases from V and 2 from J, leaving 10 bases between them. Germline values: CDR1 SNHLY, CDR2 FYNNEI. In DNA, the CDR3 is TGTGCCAGCACGGAGGGGATCACAGATACGCAGTATTTT. The encoded protein is CASTEGITDTQYF.

The chain uses TRBV10-1 and TRBJ2-6; D gene unclear. Trimming took 2 bases from V and 2 from J, leaving 7 bases between them. The CDR3 runs 15 residues. Germline lookup yields CDR1 WNHNN and CDR2 SYGVQD (reference sequence). The CDR3 protein is CASSEPGAGANVLTF. CDR3 coding DNA: TGCGCCAGCAGTGAGCCGGGCGCTGGGGCCAACGTCCTGACTTTC.

The gene calls are TRBV9 and TRBJ2-2; D perhaps matches TRBD2 (5 bases). Trimming took off 10 bases at V and 4 bases at J, with 17 bases between the two ends. CDR3 size: 14 residues. Germline CDR1 and CDR2: SGDLS and YYNGEE. The CDR3, as DNA: TGTGCCTCCTCGGGTAGCGTGGGCACCGGGGAGCTGTTTTTT. Its protein product is CASSGSVGTGELFF.

The V and J genes are TRBV29-1 and TRBJ1-3; D not resolved. V was pared by 7 bases and J by 3 bases, with 7 bases between. Germline V CDR1 and CDR2: SQVTM, ANQGSEA. The CDR3 sequence is 11 residues long. CDR3 sequence: CSAPRGNTIYF. The CDR3 DNA reads as TGCAGCGCCCCCCGTGGAAACACCATATATTTT.

The CDR3 nucleotides are TGTGCCAGCAGGCTGGGGGGCACAGATACGCAGTATTTT. Its translation is CASRLGGTDTQYF. J is TRBJ2-3 and V is TRBV6-5, with D possibly being TRBD1 or TRBD2 (5 bases each). The CDR3 totals 13 residues. The germline V gene has CDR1 MNHEY and CDR2 SVGAGI. V was cut by 6 bases and J by 1 base, with 8 bases left in between.

This sequence joins TRBV7-2 and TRBJ2-3, with TRBD2 matching over 11 bases. Trimming removed 5 bases from V and 2 bases from J; junction bases left unmatched: 9. The CDR3 sequence is 17 residues long. Germline assignment: CDR1 SGHTA and CDR2 FQGNSA. DNA of the CDR3: TGTGCCAGCAGCGACGGGGGACTAGCGGTACTCACAGATACGCAGTATTTT. Its protein product is CASSDGGLAVLTDTQYF.

This clone was seen more than once but under ten times. The chain carries TRBV25-1 and TRBJ2-3; D is undetermined. V gave up 8 bases and J gave up 9 bases, with 15 bases separating them. The CDR3 loop spans 12 amino acids. Germline CDR1 MGHDK, CDR2 SYGVNS. The chain's CDR3 is CASGLGVGTQYF. The CDR3 DNA is TGTGCCAGCGGCCTTGGGGTAGGAACGCAGTATTTT.

The V and J genes are TRBV30 and TRBJ2-7; unclear D gene. Germline assignment: CDR1 GTSNPN and CDR2 SVGIG (reference sequence). The CDR3 totals 12 residues. V lost 3 bases and J 3 bases, leaving 9 bases between the germline ends. The CDR3 region has the DNA TGTGCCTGGAGCCGAGATCGCTACGAGCAGTACTTC. Its protein is CAWSRDRYEQYF.

This chain joins TRBV9 and TRBJ2-1; D is uncertain. The CDR3 runs to 20 residues. Germline loops: CDR1 SGDLS, CDR2 YYNGEE. Trimming took 0 bases from V and 9 from J, leaving 31 bases between them. The CDR3 reads CASSVAIVGQLTNKSSEQFF. The CDR3 nucleotides read TGTGCCAGCAGCGTAGCAATCGTAGGGCAGTTGACCAACAAGAGTAGTGAGCAGTTCTTC.

The chain joins TRBV5-4 to TRBJ1-3; D gene ambiguous. The CDR3 is made up of 14 amino acids. Trimming took off 0 bases at V and 3 bases at J, with 7 bases between the two ends. Per the germline V gene, CDR1 is SGHNT and CDR2 is YYREEE (reference sequence). In DNA form, the CDR3 reads TGTGCCAGCAGCTTGGAGGCGATTGGAAACACCATATATTTT. Translation: CASSLEAIGNTIYF.

This chain connects TRBV10-2 to TRBJ2-5; TRBD1 agrees at 9 bases. Germline V gene data show CDR1 as WSHSY and CDR2 as SAAADI. This CDR3 spans 14 amino acids. V was pared by 6 bases and J by 5 bases, with 7 bases of the junction left unmatched. CDR3 protein: CASRDRGMGETQYF. The CDR3 DNA follows: TGCGCCAGCAGAGACAGGGGGATGGGGGAGACCCAGTACTTC.

V and J are TRBV7-2 and TRBJ1-2, with 8 bases fitting TRBD1. The germline V gene encodes CDR1 SGHTA and CDR2 FQGNSA. The CDR3 contains 15 residues. The V and J ends lost 5 bases and 4 bases, in that order; junction bases with no gene match: 9. CDR3 in amino acids: CASSLTTGTGYGYTF. The CDR3 DNA follows: TGTGCCAGCAGCCTCACCACCGGGACAGGCTATGGCTACACCTTC.

V usage is TRBV30 and J usage is TRBJ1-2, with D possibly being TRBD1 (6 bases). The CDR3 sequence is 13 residues long. Germline values: CDR1 GTSNPN, CDR2 SVGIG (reference sequence). Trimming took 0 bases from V and 8 from J, leaving 13 bases between them. CDR3 sequence (DNA): TGTGCCTGGAGTGTAACCACAGGGCAAGGCTACACCTTC. Translating it yields CAWSVTTGQGYTF.

J is TRBJ2-4 and V is TRBV10-1, with a weak D call TRBD1 (5 bases). CDR1 is WNHNN, CDR2 SYGVQD, per germline (reference sequence). Trimming left V 8 bases short and J 0 bases short, with 14 bases between. This CDR3 is built from 15 residues. The CDR3 loop reads CASFDRALAKNIQYF. Written as DNA, the CDR3 is TGCGCCAGCTTTGACAGAGCCCTAGCCAAAAACATTCAGTACTTC.

The genes are TRBV5-6 and TRBJ1-1; tentatively, D is TRBD1 (5 bases). The ends were cut back, 5 bases at V and 1 base at J, with 15 bases in the middle. Germline CDR1 and CDR2: SGHDT and YYEEEE. The CDR3 is 15 amino acids. CDR3 nucleotide sequence: TGTGCCAGCAGAAGCGTCGACAGAGCGAACACTGAAGCTTTCTTT. As protein: CASRSVDRANTEAFF.

The chain links TRBV7-9 to TRBJ2-1; D is uncertain. With 2 bases removed from V and 9 bases from J, the gap between germline ends came to 14 bases. Germline CDR1 reads SEHNR; CDR2 reads FQNEAQ (reference sequence). This CDR3 contains 14 residues. CDR3 DNA: TGTGCCAGCAGCTTAATGGGAAGCTATGGTGAGCAGTTCTTC. This codes for CASSLMGSYGEQFF.

The gene calls are TRBV4-3 and TRBJ1-2, with 7 bases that match TRBD1. V dropped 0 bases and J dropped 2; count of bases not matched to a gene: 6. The length of the CDR3 is 16 residues. CDR1 and CDR2 (germline): LGHNA, YSLEER. The CDR3 protein is CASSQELRDRNYGYTF. Here the CDR3 DNA reads TGCGCCAGCAGCCAAGAGCTCCGGGACAGAAACTATGGCTACACCTTC.

The J gene is TRBJ2-7, the V gene TRBV27, with TRBD1 matching over 10 bases. The CDR3 has 18 residues. Germline CDR1 MNHEY, CDR2 SMNVEV (reference sequence). J was trimmed by 0 bases and V by 4 bases; bases with no gene match: 12. The CDR3 region has the DNA TGTGCCAGCAGTTGGATCTCCGGGACAGGGGCCCCCTCCTACGAGCAGTACTTC. Its translation: CASSWISGTGAPSYEQYF.

The chain's CDR3 is CASSEGSVGNEQFF. In nucleotides, the CDR3 is TGTGCCAGCAGTGAAGGGTCGGTGGGGAATGAGCAGTTCTTC. The chain is built from TRBV6-1 and TRBJ2-1, with D unresolved. The CDR3 is 14 residues long. Per the germline V gene, CDR1 is MNHNS and CDR2 is SASEGT. V shed 1 base and J shed 7 bases, with 11 bases lying between them.

The chain recombines TRBV19 with TRBJ1-5, with 8 bases that match TRBD1. Germline CDR1 reads LNHDA; CDR2 reads SQIVND (reference sequence). The CDR3 length is 16 residues. With V trimmed by 5 bases and J by 0 bases, 6 bases remained unmatched. The CDR3 DNA follows: TGTGCCAGTAGTCCACGACAGGGGAATAGCAATCAGCCCCAGCATTTT. It specifies CASSPRQGNSNQPQHF.